One sample yielded the 27 T cell receptor beta chains listed below, sequenced in a study of T cell responses to AZD1222 COVID-19 vaccine. Method: immunoSEQ multiplex PCR; TCRdb's copy keeps in-frame clones and lacks some. The sample lists around 170,000 clones, approximately 89% occurring once. Sequenced material: peripheral blood, taken on day 0 of AZD1222 vaccination. The receptors come from an adult in good health.

This chain links TRBV28 with TRBJ1-4; no clear D. The CDR3 consists of 15 residues. CDR1 MDHEN and CDR2 SYDVKM come from the germline V gene. The V end was cut by 6 bases, the J end by 2 bases, with 13 bases between. The CDR3 loop is CASSSSSGTNEKLFF. The DNA of the CDR3 is TGTGCCAGCAGCTCCTCGAGTGGGACTAATGAAAAACTGTTTTTT.

This clone has a handful of counts. The chain has TRBV28 and TRBJ2-1, with D possibly matching TRBD2 (5 bases). The CDR3 is made up of 13 amino acids. V lost 5 bases, J lost 9 bases, and 14 bases lay in between. Germline CDR1 is MDHEN and CDR2 is SYDVKM. The CDR3 loop reads CASSPRSSVEQFF. CDR3 nucleotide sequence: TGTGCCAGCAGTCCACGGAGTAGCGTTGAGCAGTTCTTC.

The chain recombines TRBV5-4 with TRBJ2-2; D tentatively fits TRBD1 or TRBD2 (5 bases each). This CDR3 is built from 16 residues. Trimming shortened V by 4 bases and J by 4 bases, and 17 bases separated the two germline ends. Germline V CDR1 and CDR2: SGHNT, YYREEE (reference sequence). CDR3 nucleotide sequence: TGTGCCAGCAGCGGACCCATAGGGGCGGGCACCGGGGAGCTGTTTTTT. It encodes CASSGPIGAGTGELFF.

As DNA, the CDR3 is TGTGCCAGCAGCAAACTAGCGGCCAGCTCCTACGAGCAGTACTTC. Protein sequence: CASSKLAASSYEQYF. The chain recombines TRBV5-4 with TRBJ2-7, with 8 bases fitting TRBD2. The CDR3 totals 15 residues. The V segment lost 4 bases and the J segment 0 bases; nucleotides outside the gene matches: 6. Germline loops: CDR1 SGHNT, CDR2 YYREEE (reference sequence).

The genes are TRBV10-3 and TRBJ1-6, with 7 bases that match TRBD1. Germline CDR1 reads ENHRY; CDR2 reads SYGVKD. J gave up 8 bases and V 6 bases, and 10 bases lay outside the gene matches. This CDR3 has 15 residues. CDR3 DNA: TGTGCCATCAGGGAGGGACAGTCAACGGATTCACCCCTCCACTTT. This codes for CAIREGQSTDSPLHF.

The V gene is TRBV15, the J gene TRBJ1-2; D unresolved. The CDR3 length is 14 residues. In germline, CDR1 is LNHNV, CDR2 YYDKDF (reference sequence). V was cut by 6 bases and J by 4 bases, with 15 bases left in between. The chain's CDR3 is CATSALDQGYGYTF. The CDR3 DNA is TGTGCCACCAGTGCCCTGGATCAAGGCTATGGCTACACCTTC.

The chain couples TRBV7-2 to TRBJ2-1, with TRBD2 identical over 7 bases. Germline V gives CDR1 SGHTA, CDR2 FQGNSA. The CDR3 runs to 16 residues. V shed 2 bases and J 2 bases; nucleotides not matched to a gene: 6. The CDR3 DNA reads TGTGCCAGCAGCTTACTGGGCGGGGGAACCTACAATGAGCAGTTCTTC. Translation gives CASSLLGGGTYNEQFF.

The chain has TRBV28 and TRBJ2-7; possible D gene TRBD1, 5 bases. V was shortened by 3 bases and J by 3 bases, with 9 bases between the two germline ends. CDR1 is MDHEN and CDR2 is SYDVKM in the germline V gene. This CDR3 is built from 13 residues. The CDR3 coding sequence is TGTGCCAGCAGTTTGGGCAGGGACTACGAGCAGTACTTC. Amino acids: CASSLGRDYEQYF. Drawing the rest from reference TRBV28 and TRBJ2-7, the complete variable domain is DVKVTQSSRYLVKRTGEKVFLECVQDMDHENMFWYRQDPGLGLRLIYFSYDVKMKEKGDIPEGYSVSREKKERFSLILESASTNQTSMYLCASSLGRDYEQYFGPGTRLTVT.

This chain uses TRBV7-2 with TRBJ1-1; 7 positions match TRBD1. CDR1 and CDR2 (germline): SGHTA, FQGNSA. The CDR3 runs 15 residues. The V and J ends lost 2 bases and 2 bases, in that order; junction bases with no gene match: 5. CDR3 sequence: CASSLWDSPNTEAFF. CDR3 nucleotide sequence: TGTGCCAGCAGCTTATGGGACAGCCCTAACACTGAAGCTTTCTTT.

Written as DNA, the CDR3 is TGTGCCAGCAAGACAGGGGGCTCAGGCTATAATTCACCCCTCCACTTT. It encodes CASKTGGSGYNSPLHF. The chain recombines TRBV28 with TRBJ1-6, with TRBD1 matching over 10 bases. The J segment lost 3 bases and the V segment lost 7 bases, leaving 6 bases of the junction unmatched. Per the germline V gene, CDR1 is MDHEN and CDR2 is SYDVKM. The CDR3 has 16 amino acids.

Of note for this clone: One end of the junction does not line up with germline, which may come from a read error. The chain employs TRBV6-2 or TRBV6-3 and TRBJ1-3, with D hard to call. In germline, CDR1 is MNHEY, CDR2 SVGEGT. The CDR3 runs to 12 residues. CDR3 bases: TGTGCCAGCAGTTTCCCTGGAGACACCATATATTTT. Encoded protein: CASSFPGDTIYF.

This rearrangement joins TRBV20-1 to TRBJ2-3, with a tentative D call TRBD1 (6 bases). Germline CDR1 reads DFQATT; CDR2 reads SNEGSKA (reference sequence). Trimming left V 3 bases short and J 0 bases short, with 13 bases between. CDR3 length equals 15 residues. CDR3 nucleotides: TGCAGTGCTAGTTATTTGGGGACAAGCACAGATACGCAGTATTTT. Its translation is CSASYLGTSTDTQYF.

This clone is a singleton in its sample. The gene calls are TRBV5-1 and TRBJ2-5; 9 nucleotides agree with TRBD1. CDR3 length equals 17 residues. From germline, CDR1 is SGHRS and CDR2 YFSETQ. The trim removed 0 bases at V and 4 bases at J, leaving 10 bases unmatched. DNA of the CDR3: TGCGCCAGCAGCTTGGCCGGGCTAGCGGACAGGGGAGAGACCCAGTACTTC. Translating gives CASSLAGLADRGETQYF.

The gene calls are TRBV14 and TRBJ2-3; D perhaps matches TRBD2 (5 bases). The CDR3 length is 16 residues. V lost 4 bases and J lost 0, with 14 bases in between. CDR1 is SGHDN and CDR2 is FVKESK in the germline V gene. This CDR3 is CASSPGVMGSTDTQYF. The CDR3 DNA follows: TGTGCCAGCAGCCCCGGGGTAATGGGGAGCACAGATACGCAGTATTTT.

V is TRBV7-2 and J is TRBJ2-7, with a possible D match to TRBD2 (6 bases). The CDR3 contains 17 residues. Germline values: CDR1 SGHTA, CDR2 FQGNSA. The V and J ends lost 2 bases and 0 bases respectively, with 17 bases between them. The DNA for the CDR3 is TGTGCCAGCAGCTTACAGGGATCGGGACTGCCCTCCTACGAGCAGTACTTC. It encodes CASSLQGSGLPSYEQYF.

The chain couples TRBV18 to TRBJ1-5, with a tentative D call TRBD1 (5 bases). V lost 0 bases and J lost 2, with 11 bases in between. CDR3 length: 16 residues. Germline-derived CDR1 and CDR2 are KGHSH and LQKENI. The CDR3 DNA follows: TGTGCCAGCTCACCACCGGCCGGGGCGGGCAATCAGCCCCAGCATTTT. This encodes CASSPPAGAGNQPQHF.

The chain recombines TRBV27 with TRBJ1-1; perhaps TRBD1 as D (6 bases). Germline-derived CDR1 and CDR2 are MNHEY and SMNVEV (reference sequence). CDR3 length: 19 residues. Trimming left V 3 bases short and J 5 bases short, with 28 bases between. The CDR3 region is CASSFSGTPRTAFTTEAFF. The CDR3 region has the DNA TGTGCCAGCAGTTTTTCGGGGACCCCGAGGACAGCTTTTACTACTGAAGCTTTCTTT.

This clone was recorded a few times. V is TRBV10-3 and J is TRBJ1-2; 7 bases are a match to TRBD1. The CDR3 has 15 residues. Germline CDR1 reads ENHRY; CDR2 reads SYGVKD. J lost 4 bases, V lost 3 bases, and 8 bases had no gene match. The CDR3 DNA reads as TGTGCCATCAGTGAAGGCAGGGGGGGGCCCTATGGCTACACCTTC. It codes for CAISEGRGGPYGYTF.

This clone occurred once. The chain employs TRBV3-1 (or the pseudogene TRBV3-2) and TRBJ2-1; 15 bases are shared with TRBD2. Germline V lookup: CDR1 LGHDT, CDR2 YNNKEL (reference sequence). The trim removed 1 base at V and 10 bases at J, leaving 2 bases unmatched. CDR3 length: 15 residues. CDR3 coding DNA: TGTGCCAGCAGCCAAGGGACTAGCGGGAGGGTAGAGCAGTTCTTC. Protein product: CASSQGTSGRVEQFF.

This chain connects TRBV6-5 to TRBJ1-4; a weak D match, TRBD1 (5 bases). Germline V gene sequence: CDR1 MNHEY, CDR2 SVGAGI. This CDR3 region has 14 residues. Trimming left V 2 bases short and J 5 bases short, with 9 bases between. CDR3 amino acids: CASSYGTGNEKLFF. The DNA of the CDR3 is TGTGCCAGCAGTTACGGGACGGGCAATGAAAAACTGTTTTTT.

The chain combines TRBV28 with TRBJ1-1; D might be TRBD1 (5 bases). V was trimmed by 1 base and J by 3 bases, leaving 9 bases between them. This CDR3 region has 14 residues. The germline gives CDR1 MDHEN, CDR2 SYDVKM. The CDR3 DNA reads TGTGCCAGCAGTTTATACAGGAGGGACACTGAAGCTTTCTTT. It codes for CASSLYRRDTEAFF.

V and J are TRBV18 and TRBJ2-7; 7 nucleotides align to TRBD1. The germline V gene encodes CDR1 KGHSH and CDR2 LQKENI. The junction had 9 bases not matched to a gene; V was cut back by 2 bases and J by 2 bases. CDR3 length equals 16 residues. In nucleotides, the CDR3 is TGTGCCAGCTCACCAACGGGACAGCCCTTAGCCTACGAGCAGTACTTC. Translated: CASSPTGQPLAYEQYF.

V gene TRBV11-3 combines with J gene TRBJ2-2; possible D gene TRBD1, 6 bases. V was cut by 1 base and J by 0 bases, with 9 bases left in between. The CDR3 totals 16 residues. Germline V gene data show CDR1 as SGHNT and CDR2 as YENEEA. As DNA, the CDR3 is TGTGCCAGCAGCTTAGGTGACAGGACGAACACCGGGGAGCTGTTTTTT. As protein: CASSLGDRTNTGELFF.

V is TRBV28 and J is TRBJ2-7; tentative D call: TRBD1 (6 bases). There are 14 residues in the CDR3. Between the trimmed V and J ends, which lost 7 bases and 0 bases, there was a span of 13 bases. Germline CDR1 and CDR2: MDHEN and SYDVKM. The CDR3 spells CASTPTGYSYEQYF. The CDR3 DNA is TGTGCCAGCACCCCGACAGGATACTCCTACGAGCAGTACTTC.

CDR3 in amino acids: CASSLRPRYNEQFF. The CDR3, as DNA: TGTGCCAGCAGTTTACGGCCCCGATACAATGAGCAGTTCTTC. The chain couples TRBV28 to TRBJ2-1; D is undetermined. This CDR3 contains 14 residues. Germline assignment: CDR1 MDHEN and CDR2 SYDVKM. Trimming left V 2 bases short and J 4 bases short, with 9 bases between.

The chain links TRBV7-9 to TRBJ2-7; the D gene is possibly TRBD1 (5 bases). V lost 5 bases and J 4 bases, leaving 18 bases between the germline ends. CDR1 is SEHNR and CDR2 is FQNEAQ in the germline V gene (reference sequence). The CDR3 totals 15 residues. CDR3 in DNA: TGTGCCAGCAGCACCGACGACAGCAATCTTTACGAGCAGTACTTC. It is translated as CASSTDDSNLYEQYF.

The gene calls are TRBV28 and TRBJ2-7; tentative D call: TRBD2 (6 bases). Germline V gene lookup returns CDR1 MDHEN and CDR2 SYDVKM. CDR3 length equals 14 residues. Trimming removed 5 bases at V and 4 bases at J, with 15 bases between. As DNA, the CDR3 is TGTGCCAGCAGTCCGTCGGGACTCCAATACGAGCAGTACTTC. This codes for CASSPSGLQYEQYF. Combining the CDR3 with reference TRBV28 and TRBJ2-7 gives the whole variable domain DVKVTQSSRYLVKRTGEKVFLECVQDMDHENMFWYRQDPGLGLRLIYFSYDVKMKEKGDIPEGYSVSREKKERFSLILESASTNQTSMYLCASSPSGLQYEQYFGPGTRLTVT.